Given below is one T cell receptor beta chain in context. Its antigen is currently unknown. PCR involved 60 Vbeta and 13 Jbeta primers. TCRdb's copy holds only in-frame clones and misses some; the assay was immunoSEQ multiplex PCR. The data show about 130,000 clones, with 70% to 85% seen just once and less than 3.5% held by the top ten. Donors sampled were nominally healthy, though unrecorded immune exposures were likely. The germline V gene has CDR1 KGHSH and CDR2 LQKENI. The CDR3 has 14 amino acids. V was pared by 4 bases and J by 2 bases, with 1 base of the junction left unmatched. This specimen belongs to a study of cytomegalovirus exposure and HLA in healthy donors. Study overall: The Caucasian-associated ancestry cluster contained roughly four fifths of the approximately 420 genotyped donors.

Study-level findings and limits: In a later analysis, productive TCRs from donors in an Asian-associated ancestry cluster reportedly carried fewer N-insertions than the cohort mean. A list of roughly 180 TCR beta chains associated with cytomegalovirus was given.

The rearrangement links TRBV18 to TRBJ1-2, with 10 bases that match TRBD1. The clonotype comes from a middle-aged man in good health and CMV-seronegative. Input material: PBMCs. The CDR3 coding sequence is TGTGCCAGCTCACAGGGACAGGGGAACTATGGCTACACCTTC. Its translation: CASSQGQGNYGYTF.